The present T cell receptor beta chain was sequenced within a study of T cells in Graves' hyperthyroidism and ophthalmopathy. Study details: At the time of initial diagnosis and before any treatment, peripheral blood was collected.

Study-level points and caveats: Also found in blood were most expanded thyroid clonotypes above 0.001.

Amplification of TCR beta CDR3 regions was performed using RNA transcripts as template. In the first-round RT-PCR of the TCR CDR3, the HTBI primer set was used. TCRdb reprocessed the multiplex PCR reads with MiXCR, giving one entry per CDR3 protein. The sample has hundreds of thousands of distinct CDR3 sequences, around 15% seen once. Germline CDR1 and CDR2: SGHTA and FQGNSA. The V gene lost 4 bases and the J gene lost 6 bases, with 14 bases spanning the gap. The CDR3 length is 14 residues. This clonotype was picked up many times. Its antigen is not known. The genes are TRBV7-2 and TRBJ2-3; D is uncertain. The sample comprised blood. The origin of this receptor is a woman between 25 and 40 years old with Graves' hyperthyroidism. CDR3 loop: CASSSRREGDTQYF. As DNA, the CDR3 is TGTGCCAGCAGCTCAAGAAGGGAAGGGGATACGCAGTATTTT. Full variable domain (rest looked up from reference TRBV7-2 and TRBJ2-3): GAGVSQSPSNKVTEKGKDVELRCDPISGHTALYWYRQSLGQGLEFLIYFQGNSAPDKSGLPSDRFSAERTGGSVSTLTIQRTQQEDSAVYLCASSSRREGDTQYFGPGTRLTVL.